This T cell receptor (beta chain) was observed in a study of OX40 agonist ivuxolimab in advanced cancers. Looked up from germline, CDR1 is LGHNA and CDR2 is YNFKEQ. The V end was cut by 4 bases, the J end by 1 base, with 22 bases between. The CDR3 extends over 18 amino acids. This table comes from immunoSEQ multiplex PCR, and its TCRdb copy is limited to in-frame clones, with some not included. The sample carries 95,000 to 150,000 clones, around 95% recorded once. The sequence was obtained from an adult with an advanced solid tumor such as melanoma, head and neck, liver or kidney cancer. The sample was CD4+ or CD8+ T cells sorted from blood, taken in a trial of the OX40 agonist ivuxolimab. The chain links TRBV4-2 to TRBJ2-5, with D possibly TRBD2 on 5 matching bases. CDR3 protein: CASSPQSGGPRGQETQYF. The CDR3 region has the DNA TGTGCCAGCAGCCCCCAGAGCGGCGGGCCACGGGGCCAAGAGACCCAGTACTTC.